This T cell receptor beta chain emerged from a study of vaccination and CD4 T cells after COVID-19. Overall study: Convalescents were six males and four females, two of them Hispanic. The cells were exposed to overlapping spike peptides originating from SARS-CoV-2, HCoV-NL63, HCoV-OC43 and HCoV-229E for stimulation.

Time point defined: late sampling 161 to 241 days after vaccination in three convalescent patients. This sample's treatment: approximately nine-day PBMC culture with coronavirus spike peptide pools or control peptides (ViraFEST assay). T cells were expanded with peptide pools, and expanded clonotypes were identified by TCR sequencing. Convalescent patients tested SARS-CoV-2 PCR positive from March to December 2020, before Alpha, Beta and Delta emerged. This clonotype occurred a few times. Its antigen is still unknown. Trimming left V 3 bases short and J 0 bases short, with 5 bases between. The CDR3 totals 13 residues. Per the germline V gene, CDR1 is SGHNT and CDR2 is YENEEA. Oncomine TCR Beta short-read sequencing was applied to DNA from cultured CD4+ T cells. TCRdb reprocessed the PCR reads with MiXCR, giving one entry per CDR3 protein. This table holds 15,000 to 20,000 distinct CDR3 sequences, about 51% found once.

The sample here was CD4+ T cells from blood, cultured in vitro, taken about 7 months after SARS-CoV-2 vaccination. The rearrangement links TRBV11-3 to TRBJ2-5; no firm D call. The source of this sequence is a human donor who had recovered from COVID-19. The CDR3 spells CASSLGNQETQYF. The CDR3 coding sequence is TGTGCCAGCAGCTTGGGCAACCAAGAGACCCAGTACTTC.